The text below deals with one TCR beta chain. The entry originates in a study of blood T cell repertoires in COVID-19. As for the study in general: Sites in the United States, Italy and Spain provided acute and convalescent COVID-19 samples. The analysed material was cDNA or gDNA that came from T cells, B-cell-depleted T cells, or PBMCs.

Per the original methods: Researchers report that nucleated cell counts were estimated from reference gene primer amplification. Sequenced by immunoSEQ multiplex PCR; TCRdb stores in-frame clones only, minus some. That table is the source of V, J and clone size, and D and trimming were worked out from the DNA. The sample has about 670,000 clones; over 80% are singletons. This CDR3 spans 14 amino acids. Trimming took 7 bases from V and 6 from J, leaving 17 bases between them. In germline, CDR1 is SGHDN, CDR2 FVKESK. This receptor was taken from a woman between 18 and 29 years old with acute or convalescent COVID-19. This chain connects TRBV14 to TRBJ2-3; maybe TRBD2 (5 bases). Sequencing used peripheral blood. Here the CDR3 reads CASKRATEADTQYF. CDR3 bases: TGTGCCAGCAAAAGGGCCACGGAGGCCGATACGCAGTATTTT.